These T cell receptor beta chains were read from a single sample in a study of human T cells and chemical hapten exposure. TCRdb recomputed calls from the RACE reads with MiXCR, one row per CDR3 protein. Of around 200,000 distinct CDR3 sequences in the sample, roughly 30% were seen once. The sample here was whole blood, taken in connection with sensitization to the hapten diphenylcyclopropenone (DPC). The receptor source for this set is a woman in her twenties or thirties with alopecia areata. Some clones in this sample may be carry-over from other donors' samples. Each CDR3 is given with its conserved first and last residue. Not every row has a clone size; where given, it reads once, few, many or a size class.

v_call clone_size cdr3_aa
TRBV29-1 NA CSVTRDRGALRAEAFF
TRBV6-8 few CASRGTSDRDEQYF
TRBV6-5 NA CASSYGTGGGEQYF
TRBV28 NA CASTGSTGWTEAFF
TRBV3-1 NA CASSFTRNTEAFF
TRBV20-1 NA CSARDLAGGLYF
TRBV28 NA CASLAGGTKNIQYF
TRBV27 NA CASSLGQGSTDTQYF
TRBV15 few CATSRDYQSQPQHF
TRBV6-2/TRBV6-3 NA CASSYLRTNNEQFF
TRBV20-1 NA CSATPGTGDNEQFF
TRBV7-2 NA CASSLIGGVSSYNEQFF
TRBV5-1 NA CASSLIGLADIQYF
TRBV28 NA CASTTGASYEQYF
TRBV4-3 NA CASSQERENPYEQFF
TRBV29-1 NA CSAGGGLAGVVYNEQFF
TRBV23-1 NA CASSQRSDSGTSGSMCPQETQYF
TRBV29-1 few CSVEDRLAGETQYF
TRBV9 few CASSAPGPQETQYF
TRBV11-3 NA CASSQVPAGLYQPQHF
TRBV29-1 NA CSVETGMRTPNEQFF
TRBV18 many CASSTNPGTDTQYF
TRBV29-1 NA CSVEEAGVQYF
TRBV28 few CASSFGRGYGYTF
TRBV20-1 NA CSARGTLHTEAFF
TRBV5-5 few CASSSWGLSNQPQHF
TRBV28 few CASSPRGGLGTGELFF
TRBV5-1 few CASSGGQMNTEAFF
TRBV28 NA CASSQIRLQGRTQYF
TRBV5-1 few CASSFRGQGGTEAFF
TRBV6-5 NA CASSPGKPSGANVLTF
TRBV20-1 few CSAPGGWTYEQYF
TRBV2 NA CASGQTRTDTQYF
TRBV29-1 NA CSVAEGDNSPLHF
TRBV27 few CASSYARTGGAQETQYF
TRBV28 few CASTKSGSETQYF
TRBV6-5 NA CASRASGAYEQYF
TRBV29-1 few CSGRQAGFDTEAFF
TRBV4-3 NA CASSQEWQGPKETQYF
TRBV20-1 NA CSARDLKSNGYTF
TRBV28 few CASRGSGRVAKLFF
TRBV5-5 NA CASSSKRSEAFF
TRBV9 few CASSVATGLGEQFF
TRBV21-1 NA CASSKGPPGNTIYF
TRBV19 few CASSIIAGALQETQYF
TRBV5-4 many CASSQTIGNSYNEQFF
TRBV28 few CASRPTGQVGELFF
TRBV6-4 NA CAISLIDFRGELFF
TRBV20-1 few CSATLDRETQYF
TRBV29-1 NA CSVGQGRRGEQYF
TRBV15 NA CATSTRGPTTGELFF
TRBV6-2/TRBV6-3 NA CASSYREATEAFF
TRBV9 few CASSASLAGGGYEQFF
TRBV20-1 few CSARVTSGGKNEQFF
TRBV27 NA CASSFVGGTYSPLHF
TRBV3-1 few CASSAEAETQYF
TRBV28 few CASRSSPTFGTQLYEQYF
TRBV6-5 few CASSSQASGGTGELFF
TRBV20-1 NA CSALTRNTGELFF
TRBV12-3/TRBV12-4 NA CASSLVLKADEQFF